A single T cell receptor beta chain is shown here with its context. These data are taken from a study of OX40 agonist ivuxolimab in advanced cancers. Study in general: Patients treated during dose escalation were battling hepatocellular carcinoma, melanoma, renal cell or head and neck cancer.

Patients were ineligible given autoimmune disease history or systemic immunosuppression. This table comes from immunoSEQ multiplex PCR, and its TCRdb copy is limited to in-frame clones, with some not included. This table holds tens of thousands of clones, about 93% found once. The CDR3 totals 13 residues. Trimming took off 3 bases at V and 1 base at J, with 6 bases between the two ends. The V gene's germline CDR1 is KGHSH and CDR2 LQKENI. The sequences come from CD4+ or CD8+ T cells sorted from blood, collected in a trial of the OX40 agonist ivuxolimab. This sequence was found in an adult with an advanced solid tumor such as melanoma, head and neck, liver or kidney cancer. The chain is built from TRBV18 and TRBJ2-5; D gene unclear. DNA for the CDR3: TGTGCCAGCTCACCCGGATTCCAAGAGACCCAGTACTTC. Its protein is CASSPGFQETQYF.